The clone carrying this T cell receptor beta chain was detected a few times. The antigen is undetermined. This record comes from a study of T-cell reconstitution after alpha-beta-depleted transplantation in children. Findings of the study overall: Some patients owed their high day-60 TCRbeta diversity to surviving recipient T cells and thymic progenitors. About two months after transplant, alpha-beta T cells reportedly came from several hundred expanded graft clones. A year post-transplant, T-cell counts and diversity derived mostly from newly produced T cells.

It was with unique molecular identifiers that the TCRbeta library was prepared. TCRdb used MiXCR to reprocess the PCR reads, holding one entry per CDR3 protein. The sample includes more than 75,000 distinct CDR3 sequences, less than 25% of them seen just once. V lost 0 bases and J lost 6, with 15 bases in between. The CDR3 sequence is 15 residues long. The V gene's germline CDR1 is MNHEY and CDR2 SVGAGI. Sequencing used PBMCs, obtained before TCRalphabeta/CD19-depleted stem cell transplant. The chain links TRBV6-5 to TRBJ2-7; D is possibly TRBD1 (6 bases). This TCR came from a boy aged 2 to 10 with acute lymphoblastic leukemia, due to receive a stem cell transplant. CDR3 sequence reads: CASSYSPGVSGEQYF. Here the CDR3 DNA reads TGTGCCAGCAGTTACTCGCCAGGGGTTTCCGGCGAGCAGTACTTC.